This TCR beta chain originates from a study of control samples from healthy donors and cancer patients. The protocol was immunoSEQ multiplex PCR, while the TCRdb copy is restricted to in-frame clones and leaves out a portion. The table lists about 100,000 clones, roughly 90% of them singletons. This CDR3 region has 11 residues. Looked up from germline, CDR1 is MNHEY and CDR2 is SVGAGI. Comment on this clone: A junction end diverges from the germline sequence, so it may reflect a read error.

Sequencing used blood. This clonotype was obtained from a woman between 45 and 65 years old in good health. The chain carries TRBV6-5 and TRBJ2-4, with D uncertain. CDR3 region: CASLSINSQYF. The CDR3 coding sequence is TGTGCCAGCCTTAGCATAAACAGTCAGTACTTC.